This TCR beta chain stems from a study of neurological immune-mediated disorders. Trimming stripped 0 bases from V and 5 bases from J, with 17 bases between. Germline CDR1 SQVTM, CDR2 ANQGSEA. The length of the CDR3 is 16 residues. TCRdb analysed the 5' RACE reads with MiXCR anew, one entry per CDR3 protein. The data hold 60,000 or so distinct CDR3 sequences, with roughly an eighth observed a single time. There are many counts of this clonotype. What it binds is not known. Whole-study findings and limits: No CDR3 amino acid sequences were shared by expanded clones across subjects, suggesting private repertoires in all groups.

The chain joins TRBV29-1 to TRBJ1-3; no clear D gene. Sequences were obtained from PBMCs. This TCR derives from a man in his 60s in good health. The CDR3: CSVEEWAETKRNTIYF. The CDR3 DNA sequence: TGCAGCGTTGAAGAATGGGCAGAAACTAAGAGAAACACCATATATTTT.